The rows below give T cell receptor beta chains drawn from one sample of a study of shared clonotypes between healthy human individuals. Sequencing was performed with immunoSEQ multiplex PCR; in TCRdb, only in-frame clones are kept and a portion is missing. The sample gives about 1 million clones, roughly 80% of which show up once; about 1.5% is in the top ten. Sample: memory CD4+ T cells sorted from blood. The receptors stem from a man aged 18 to 29 in good health. The CDR3 runs from the conserved cysteine through the conserved F or W.

v_gene	j_gene	CDR3aa
TRBV19	TRBJ2-1	CASSVTGGGNEQFF
TRBV28	TRBJ1-1	CASSSLPGQGVGTEAFF
TRBV7-9	TRBJ2-7	CASSLGGLTGYEQYF
TRBV10-1	TRBJ2-2	CASRSGDTGELFF
TRBV5-8	TRBJ2-7	CASSLEQGLYEQYF
TRBV27	TRBJ1-4	CASSPRRGSNEKLFF
TRBV2	TRBJ2-2	CASSELMYGQGSTGELFF
TRBV4-2	TRBJ2-3	CASSGGTSGTDTQYF
TRBV19	TRBJ2-7	CASSINFGTGRYEQYF
TRBV6-6	TRBJ2-1	CASSYSSGPYNEQFF
TRBV30	TRBJ1-2	CAWMGQGTHYGYTF
TRBV7-9	TRBJ2-3	CASSFSGATDTQYF
TRBV5-1	TRBJ2-5	CASSSGLAGHGETQYF
TRBV10-3	TRBJ1-1	CAISEGGLLNTEAFF
TRBV11-2	TRBJ2-2	CASSPEATGEYHGGELFF
TRBV29-1	TRBJ2-7	CSVEGGPEKQYF
TRBV7-7	TRBJ2-3	CASSPDSQSTDTQYF
TRBV5-1	TRBJ1-3	CASSFGMPSGNTIYF
TRBV2	TRBJ2-5	CASTIGPDQTQYF
TRBV29-1	TRBJ1-1	CSVQNGNTEAFF
TRBV7-2	TRBJ1-1	CASSLSGRVDTEAFF
TRBV30	TRBJ2-2	CACNRRTGQVAGELFF
TRBV21-1	TRBJ2-5	CASDRGQETQYF
TRBV7-8	TRBJ1-1	CASIRSRALGTEAFF
TRBV5-1	TRBJ2-7	CASSLGSAGGSYEQYF
TRBV5-1	TRBJ2-5	CASSLQGGSQETQYF
TRBV6-5	TRBJ2-7	CASSLDPGAYEQYF
TRBV7-2	TRBJ2-5	CASSRRVQETQYF
TRBV20-1	TRBJ2-5	CSATQSETQYF
TRBV28	TRBJ2-6	CASSLGASSGANVLTF
TRBV2	TRBJ1-2	CASSADSGVRGYTF
TRBV5-4	TRBJ1-2	CASSLRTGLGVGYTF
TRBV4-3	TRBJ2-7	CASSQDGGGLEQYF
TRBV5-1	TRBJ2-5	CASSLGREKETQYF
TRBV7-8	TRBJ1-3	CASSLVGGSGNTIYF
TRBV10-3	TRBJ2-3	CAISDGGHSTDTQYF
TRBV7-9	TRBJ2-7	CASSPGSTSVEEQYF
TRBV5-1	TRBJ2-3	CASSLKGALTDTQYF
TRBV30	TRBJ2-3	CAWSVRRTSGITDTQYF
TRBV7-2	TRBJ2-1	CASSSRAELYYNEQFF
TRBV4-1	TRBJ2-7	CASSRTGGSYEQYF
TRBV28	TRBJ1-5	CASVSELEPQHF
TRBV2	TRBJ2-7	CASSATYEQYF
TRBV10-1	TRBJ2-1	CASSEVGQVSGEQFF
TRBV6-5	TRBJ2-7	CASSYAPGYEQYF
TRBV5-6	TRBJ2-4	CASSSRGPLAKNIQYF
TRBV5-5	TRBJ2-3	CASSLDTLGTDTQYF
TRBV5-1	TRBJ2-5	CASNLDPAGMTQYF
TRBV21-1	TRBJ2-7	CASSNSSVYEQYF
TRBV29-1	TRBJ2-2	CSVGGQGNTGELFF
TRBV2	TRBJ1-1	CASSEITGAAFF
TRBV5-4	TRBJ2-7	CASSLSGTGTYEQYF